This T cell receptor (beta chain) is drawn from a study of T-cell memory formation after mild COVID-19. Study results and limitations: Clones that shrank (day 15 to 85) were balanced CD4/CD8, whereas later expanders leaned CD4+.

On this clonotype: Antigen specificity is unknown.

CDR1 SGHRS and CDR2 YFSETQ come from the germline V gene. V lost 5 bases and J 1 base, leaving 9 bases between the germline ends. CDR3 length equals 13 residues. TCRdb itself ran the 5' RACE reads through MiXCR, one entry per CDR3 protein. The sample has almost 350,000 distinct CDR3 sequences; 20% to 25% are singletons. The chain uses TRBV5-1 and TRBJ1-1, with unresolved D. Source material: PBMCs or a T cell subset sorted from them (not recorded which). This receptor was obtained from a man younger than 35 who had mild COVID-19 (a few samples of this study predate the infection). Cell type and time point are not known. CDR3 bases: TGCGCCAGCAGTGGGGTATCGAACACTGAAGCTTTCTTT. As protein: CASSGVSNTEAFF.